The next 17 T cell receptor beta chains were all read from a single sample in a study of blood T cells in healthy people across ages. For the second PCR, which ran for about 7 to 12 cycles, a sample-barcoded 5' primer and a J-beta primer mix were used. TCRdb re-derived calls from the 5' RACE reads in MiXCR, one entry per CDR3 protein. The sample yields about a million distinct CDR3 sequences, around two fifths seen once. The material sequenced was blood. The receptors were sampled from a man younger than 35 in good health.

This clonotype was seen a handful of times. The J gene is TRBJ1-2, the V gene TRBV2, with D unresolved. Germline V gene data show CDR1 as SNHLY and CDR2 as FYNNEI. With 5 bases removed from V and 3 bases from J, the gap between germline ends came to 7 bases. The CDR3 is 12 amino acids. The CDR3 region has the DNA TGTGCCAGCAGTTCACAATACTATGGCTACACCTTC. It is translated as CASSSQYYGYTF.

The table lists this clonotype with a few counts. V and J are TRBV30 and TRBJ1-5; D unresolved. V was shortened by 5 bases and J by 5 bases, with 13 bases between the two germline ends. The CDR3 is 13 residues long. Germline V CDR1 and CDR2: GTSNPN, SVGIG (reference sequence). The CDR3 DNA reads TGTGCCTGGTCCGGCGCAAGGGATCAGCCCCAGCATTTT. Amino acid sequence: CAWSGARDQPQHF.

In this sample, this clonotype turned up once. This CDR3 reads CASRDSRRIAEAFF. The DNA of the CDR3 is TGTGCCAGCAGGGACTCACGCCGGATCGCTGAAGCTTTCTTT. The genes are TRBV6-5 and TRBJ1-1; D is uncertain. The CDR3 runs 14 residues. V lost 6 bases, J lost 6 bases, and 17 bases lay in between. From germline, CDR1 is MNHEY and CDR2 SVGAGI.

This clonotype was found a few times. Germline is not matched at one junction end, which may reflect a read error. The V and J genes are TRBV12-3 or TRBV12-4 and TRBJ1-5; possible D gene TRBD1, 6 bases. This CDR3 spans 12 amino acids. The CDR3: CASRLGGQPQHF. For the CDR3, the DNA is TGTGCCAGCAGGTTAGGGGGTCAGCCCCAGCATTTT.

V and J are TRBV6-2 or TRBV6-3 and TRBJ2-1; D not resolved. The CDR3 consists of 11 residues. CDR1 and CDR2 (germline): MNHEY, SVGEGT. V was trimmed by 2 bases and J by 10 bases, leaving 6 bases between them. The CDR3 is CASSYDEEQFF. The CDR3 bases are TGTGCCAGCAGTTACGATGAGGAGCAGTTCTTC.

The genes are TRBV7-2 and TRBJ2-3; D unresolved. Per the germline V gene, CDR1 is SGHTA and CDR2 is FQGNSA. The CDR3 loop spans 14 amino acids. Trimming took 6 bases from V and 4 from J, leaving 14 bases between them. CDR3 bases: TGTGCCAGCAGTTTCACCCAGGCGGCAGATACGCAGTATTTT. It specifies CASSFTQAADTQYF.

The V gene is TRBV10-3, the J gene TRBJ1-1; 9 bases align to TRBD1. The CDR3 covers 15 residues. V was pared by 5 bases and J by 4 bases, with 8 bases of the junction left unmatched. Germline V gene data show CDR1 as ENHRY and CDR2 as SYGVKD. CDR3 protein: CAISKGQGVGTEAFF. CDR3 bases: TGTGCCATCAGTAAGGGACAGGGTGTAGGCACTGAAGCTTTCTTT.

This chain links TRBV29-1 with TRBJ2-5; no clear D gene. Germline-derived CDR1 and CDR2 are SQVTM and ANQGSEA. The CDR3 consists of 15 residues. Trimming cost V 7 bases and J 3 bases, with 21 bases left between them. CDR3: CSAPGASGPKETQYF. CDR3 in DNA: TGCAGCGCCCCCGGTGCTAGTGGACCCAAAGAGACCCAGTACTTC. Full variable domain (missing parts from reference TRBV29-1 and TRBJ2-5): SAVISQKPSRDICQRGTSLTIQCQVDSQVTMMFWYRQQPGQSLTLIATANQGSEATYESGFVIDKFPISRPNLTFSTLTVSNMSPEDSSIYLCSAPGASGPKETQYFGPGTRLLVL.

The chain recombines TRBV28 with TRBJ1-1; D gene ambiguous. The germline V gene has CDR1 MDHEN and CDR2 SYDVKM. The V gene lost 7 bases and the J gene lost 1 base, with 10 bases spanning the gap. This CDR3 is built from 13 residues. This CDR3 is CASKSPENTEAFF. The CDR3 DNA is TGTGCCAGCAAAAGCCCAGAGAACACTGAAGCTTTCTTT.

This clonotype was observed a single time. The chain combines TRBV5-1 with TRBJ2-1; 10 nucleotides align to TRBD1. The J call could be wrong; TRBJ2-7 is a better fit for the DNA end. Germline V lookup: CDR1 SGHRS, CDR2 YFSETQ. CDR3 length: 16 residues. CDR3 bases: TGCGCCAGCAGCCAATGGACAGGGGGTTCCTACAATGAGCAGTACTTC. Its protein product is CASSQWTGGSYNEQYF.

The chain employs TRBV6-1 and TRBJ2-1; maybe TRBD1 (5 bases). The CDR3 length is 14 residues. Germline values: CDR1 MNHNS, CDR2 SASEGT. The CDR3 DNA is TGTACCACTGCCCCGACAGAGCTCTCCAATGAGCAGTTCTTC. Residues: CTTAPTELSNEQFF.

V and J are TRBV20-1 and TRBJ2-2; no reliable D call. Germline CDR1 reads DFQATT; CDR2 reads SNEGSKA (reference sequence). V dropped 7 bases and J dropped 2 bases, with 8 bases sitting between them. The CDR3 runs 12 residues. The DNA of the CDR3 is TGCAGTGGAAAGCGTAACACCGGGGAGCTGTTTTTT. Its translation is CSGKRNTGELFF.

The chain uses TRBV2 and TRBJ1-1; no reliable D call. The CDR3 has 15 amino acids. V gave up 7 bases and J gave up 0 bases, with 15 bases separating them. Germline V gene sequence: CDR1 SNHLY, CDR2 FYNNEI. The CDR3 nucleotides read TGTGCCAGCATAAAATCCGGATTAATGAACACTGAAGCTTTCTTT. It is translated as CASIKSGLMNTEAFF. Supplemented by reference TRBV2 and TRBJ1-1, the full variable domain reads EPEVTQTPSHQVTQMGQEVILRCVPISNHLYFYWYRQILGQKVEFLVSFYNNEISEKSEIFDDQFSVERPDGSNFTLKIRSTKLEDSAMYFCASIKSGLMNTEAFFGQGTRLTVV.

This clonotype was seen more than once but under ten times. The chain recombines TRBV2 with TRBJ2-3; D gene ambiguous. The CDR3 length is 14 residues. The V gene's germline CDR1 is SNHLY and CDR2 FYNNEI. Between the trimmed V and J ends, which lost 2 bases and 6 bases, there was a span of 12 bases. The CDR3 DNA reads TGTGCCAGCAGTGAAAAGGTCCACGTCGATACGCAGTATTTT. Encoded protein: CASSEKVHVDTQYF.

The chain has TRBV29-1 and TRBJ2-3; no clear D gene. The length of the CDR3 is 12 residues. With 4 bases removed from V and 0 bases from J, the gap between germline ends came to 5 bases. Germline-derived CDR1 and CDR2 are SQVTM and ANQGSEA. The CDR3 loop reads CSVVVSTDTQYF. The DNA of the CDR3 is TGCAGCGTTGTTGTCAGCACAGATACGCAGTATTTT.

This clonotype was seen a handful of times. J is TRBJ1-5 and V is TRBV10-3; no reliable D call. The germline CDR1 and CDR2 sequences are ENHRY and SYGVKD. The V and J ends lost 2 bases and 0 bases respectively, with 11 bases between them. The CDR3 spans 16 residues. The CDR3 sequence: CAISEGGPYSNQPQHF. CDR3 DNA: TGTGCCATCAGTGAGGGCGGGCCCTATAGCAATCAGCCCCAGCATTTT.

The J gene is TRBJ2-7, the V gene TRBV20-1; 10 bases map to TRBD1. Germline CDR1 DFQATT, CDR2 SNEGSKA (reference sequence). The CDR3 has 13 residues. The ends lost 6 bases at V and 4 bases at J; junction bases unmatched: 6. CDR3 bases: TGCAGTGCCGGGGACAGGGGATCGTACGAGCAGTACTTC. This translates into CSAGDRGSYEQYF.